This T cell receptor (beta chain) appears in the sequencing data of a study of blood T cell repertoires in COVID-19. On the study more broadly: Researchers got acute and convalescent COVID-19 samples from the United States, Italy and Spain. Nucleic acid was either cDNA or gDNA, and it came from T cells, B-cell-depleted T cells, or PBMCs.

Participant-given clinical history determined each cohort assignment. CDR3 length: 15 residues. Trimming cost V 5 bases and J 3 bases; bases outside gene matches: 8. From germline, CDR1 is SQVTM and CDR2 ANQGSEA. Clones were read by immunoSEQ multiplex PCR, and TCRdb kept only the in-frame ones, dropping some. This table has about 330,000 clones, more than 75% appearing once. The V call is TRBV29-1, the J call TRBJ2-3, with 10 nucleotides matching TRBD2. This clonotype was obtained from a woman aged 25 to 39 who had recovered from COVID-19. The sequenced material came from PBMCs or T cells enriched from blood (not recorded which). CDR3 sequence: CSVPGPGLATDTQYF. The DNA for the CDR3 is TGCAGCGTTCCCGGACCGGGACTAGCGACAGATACGCAGTATTTT.